The source of this T cell receptor beta chain is a study of blood T cell repertoires in COVID-19. Study overall: COVID-19 samples from acute and convalescent phases originated in the United States, Italy and Spain.

TCRdb keeps only in-frame clones here, not all; method: immunoSEQ multiplex PCR. The sample holds around 120,000 clones; around 91% are singletons and the top ten take around 4%. Germline lookup yields CDR1 LNHDA and CDR2 SQIVND (reference sequence). The CDR3 has 12 residues. V was clipped by 3 bases and J by 3 bases, with 6 bases between them. This receptor was obtained from a woman aged 55-75 years with COVID-19, enrolled during active disease. The specimen was peripheral blood. V is TRBV19 and J is TRBJ2-7; D unresolved. Written as DNA, the CDR3 is TGTGCCAGTAGTATTAACGGCTACGAGCAGTACTTC. As protein: CASSINGYEQYF.